A selection of T cell receptor beta chains follows, all from one sample in a study of blood T cell repertoires in COVID-19. Data came from immunoSEQ multiplex PCR; TCRdb stores just in-frame clones and leaves some out. Of about 190,000 clones listed, around 90% are singletons. The sequenced sample was peripheral blood. Every receptor here comes from a man aged 35-49 years with acute or convalescent COVID-19. Each CDR3 is given with its conserved first and last residue. The order of the fields is CDR3 DNA, CDR3 protein, J gene, V gene, clone size, D gene. D genes are given only for firm matches. Clone size, where shown, is once, few, many, or a class for clones that have expanded.

CDR3 DNA: TGTGCCAGCAGTGGAGGGGGACAGGGGGTTGGTCAGCCCCAGCATTTT
CDR3 protein: CASSGGGQGVGQPQHF
J gene: TRBJ1-5
V gene: TRBV27
clone size: NA
D gene: TRBD1

CDR3 DNA: TGTGCCATCAGTGAAGGTCGCCCTCCAGGGGGGACGCAGTATTTT
CDR3 protein: CAISEGRPPGGTQYF
J gene: TRBJ2-3
V gene: TRBV10-3
clone size: NA
D gene: NA

CDR3 DNA: TGTGCCAGTACTCAAAGACTGGACAGGTGGGGCTACACCTTC
CDR3 protein: CASTQRLDRWGYTF
J gene: TRBJ1-2
V gene: TRBV19
clone size: once
D gene: TRBD1

CDR3 DNA: TGTGCCTGGAGTGTACGGGGGACAGACTATAGCAATCAGCCCCAGCATTTT
CDR3 protein: CAWSVRGTDYSNQPQHF
J gene: TRBJ1-5
V gene: TRBV30
clone size: NA
D gene: TRBD1

CDR3 DNA: TGTGCCAGCAGTTCTAGCGGGGCCACGGCATACACCTTC
CDR3 protein: CASSSSGATAYTF
J gene: TRBJ1-2
V gene: TRBV6-4
clone size: NA
D gene: NA

CDR3 DNA: TGTGCCAGCAGCCAGTCAACCGGGACAGGGAGGAACGAGCAGTACTTC
CDR3 protein: CASSQSTGTGRNEQYF
J gene: TRBJ2-7
V gene: TRBV4-2
clone size: NA
D gene: TRBD1

CDR3 DNA: TGCGCCAGCAGTGAACAGGGAGGGGAGCTGTTTTTT
CDR3 protein: CASSEQGGELFF
J gene: TRBJ2-2
V gene: TRBV10-1
clone size: NA
D gene: NA

CDR3 DNA: TGTGCCAGCAGCCAGGGGGGGAACACCGGGGAGCTGTTTTTT
CDR3 protein: CASSQGGNTGELFF
J gene: TRBJ2-2
V gene: TRBV13
clone size: NA
D gene: NA

CDR3 DNA: TGTGCCAGTAGTCGACAGGGTAGCGAGAATTCACCCCTCCACTTT
CDR3 protein: CASSRQGSENSPLHF
J gene: TRBJ1-6
V gene: TRBV19
clone size: NA
D gene: TRBD1

CDR3 DNA: TGTGCCAGCAGCCAAGAAGGGCGGGGGGCCACCTACGAGCAGTACTTC
CDR3 protein: CASSQEGRGATYEQYF
J gene: TRBJ2-7
V gene: TRBV4-2
clone size: NA
D gene: TRBD2

CDR3 DNA: TGTGCCAGCAACGGGGTCCACGTAGTGAACACTGAAGCTTTCTTT
CDR3 protein: CASNGVHVVNTEAFF
J gene: TRBJ1-1
V gene: TRBV28
clone size: once
D gene: NA

CDR3 DNA: TGTGCCAGTAGTATCTCCCCCGGGACAGGTGGTGAAGCTTTCTTT
CDR3 protein: CASSISPGTGGEAFF
J gene: TRBJ1-1
V gene: TRBV19
clone size: NA
D gene: TRBD1

CDR3 DNA: TGTGCCAGCAGCACAGGGGGGCCAGGGGGCAACACTGAAGCTTTCTTT
CDR3 protein: CASSTGGPGGNTEAFF
J gene: TRBJ1-1
V gene: TRBV5-4
clone size: NA
D gene: TRBD1